A selection of T cell receptor beta chains follows, all from one sample in a study of control samples from healthy donors and cancer patients. Sequencing was performed with immunoSEQ multiplex PCR; in TCRdb, only in-frame clones are kept and a portion is missing. This table holds some 160,000 clones, approximately 96% found once. Source material: blood. All receptors come from a woman in her 40s in good health. Both conserved end residues are part of each CDR3. D genes are given only for firm matches. For some rows the clone size is stated as once, few or many, or as a class when expanded; others skip it.

j_gene: TRBJ2-7
abundance: NA
v_gene: TRBV5-4
d_gene: TRBD1
CDR3aa: CASRGDRGYEQYF
CDR3nt: TGTGCCAGCAGGGGGGACAGGGGCTACGAGCAGTACTTC

j_gene: TRBJ2-7
abundance: NA
v_gene: TRBV10-3
d_gene: NA
CDR3aa: CASRGQGGYEQYF
CDR3nt: TGTGCCTCCCGGGGGCAGGGTGGGTACGAGCAGTACTTC

j_gene: TRBJ1-6
abundance: NA
v_gene: TRBV25-1
d_gene: TRBD1
CDR3aa: CASAMNPGQGGSSLHF
CDR3nt: TGTGCCAGCGCCATGAATCCGGGACAGGGGGGTTCCTCCCTCCACTTT

j_gene: TRBJ1-5
abundance: NA
v_gene: TRBV7-2
d_gene: TRBD1
CDR3aa: CASSPSTGGRQPQHF
CDR3nt: TGTGCCAGCAGCCCGAGTACAGGGGGCAGACAGCCCCAGCATTTT

j_gene: TRBJ1-1
abundance: once
v_gene: TRBV27
d_gene: TRBD1
CDR3aa: CASSLLRDSEAFF
CDR3nt: TGTGCCAGCAGTTTACTCCGGGACAGTGAAGCTTTCTTT

j_gene: TRBJ1-6
abundance: once
v_gene: TRBV11-2
d_gene: NA
CDR3aa: CASSFRAGERGASPLHF
CDR3nt: TGTGCCAGCAGCTTCAGAGCGGGGGAGAGGGGGGCTTCACCCCTCCACTTT

j_gene: TRBJ2-5
abundance: NA
v_gene: TRBV5-1
d_gene: NA
CDR3aa: CASSLAGAQETQYF
CDR3nt: TGCGCCAGCAGCTTGGCTGGAGCACAAGAGACCCAGTACTTC

j_gene: TRBJ1-5
abundance: NA
v_gene: TRBV20-1
d_gene: TRBD1
CDR3aa: CSASTSGQGDQPQHF
CDR3nt: TGCAGTGCTAGTACATCGGGACAGGGCGATCAGCCCCAGCATTTT

j_gene: TRBJ2-1
abundance: once
v_gene: TRBV7-3
d_gene: TRBD2
CDR3aa: CASSLGLAGISYNEQFF
CDR3nt: TGTGCCAGCAGCTTAGGACTAGCGGGGATCTCCTACAATGAGCAGTTCTTC

j_gene: TRBJ1-1
abundance: NA
v_gene: TRBV3-1/TRBV3-2
d_gene: NA
CDR3aa: CASSDLRNTEAFF
CDR3nt: TGTGCCAGCAGCGACCTGAGGAACACTGAAGCTTTCTTT

j_gene: TRBJ2-5
abundance: NA
v_gene: TRBV3-1/TRBV3-2
d_gene: NA
CDR3aa: CASSTRTGLQETQYF
CDR3nt: TGTGCCAGCAGCACCCGTACTGGACTCCAAGAGACCCAGTACTTC

j_gene: TRBJ2-1
abundance: NA
v_gene: TRBV5-5
d_gene: TRBD2
CDR3aa: CASSLVYGSGGGQFF
CDR3nt: TGTGCCAGCAGCTTGGTATACGGTAGCGGGGGTGGGCAGTTCTTC

j_gene: TRBJ1-5
abundance: NA
v_gene: TRBV7-8
d_gene: NA
CDR3aa: CASSLPGQPQHF
CDR3nt: TGTGCCAGCAGCTTACCGGGTCAGCCCCAGCATTTT

j_gene: TRBJ1-1
abundance: NA
v_gene: TRBV6-6
d_gene: TRBD1
CDR3aa: CASSGRDRGTTEAFF
CDR3nt: TGTGCCAGCAGTGGCCGGGACAGGGGCACTACTGAAGCTTTCTTT

j_gene: TRBJ1-2
abundance: NA
v_gene: TRBV18
d_gene: NA
CDR3aa: CASSPLRDTDYGYTF
CDR3nt: TGTGCCAGCTCACCCCTAAGAGACACAGACTATGGCTACACCTTC

j_gene: TRBJ2-1
abundance: NA
v_gene: TRBV5-1
d_gene: TRBD1
CDR3aa: CASSLGQGGREQFF
CDR3nt: TGCGCCAGCAGCTTGGGACAGGGGGGGCGGGAGCAGTTCTTC

j_gene: TRBJ2-2
abundance: NA
v_gene: TRBV29-1
d_gene: TRBD2
CDR3aa: CSVVRGGANTGELFF
CDR3nt: TGCAGCGTTGTACGGGGGGGAGCGAACACCGGGGAGCTGTTTTTT

j_gene: TRBJ2-6
abundance: NA
v_gene: TRBV9
d_gene: TRBD1
CDR3aa: CASSSPGTGVPSGANVLTF
CDR3nt: TGTGCCAGCAGCTCCCCCGGGACAGGCGTTCCCTCTGGGGCCAACGTCCTGACTTTC

j_gene: TRBJ1-5
abundance: NA
v_gene: TRBV19
d_gene: NA
CDR3aa: CASRGQGNQPQHF
CDR3nt: TGTGCCAGTAGGGGACAAGGTAATCAGCCCCAGCATTTT

j_gene: TRBJ1-2
abundance: once
v_gene: TRBV18
d_gene: NA
CDR3aa: CASSPEIAEGYGYTF
CDR3nt: TGTGCCAGCTCACCGGAAATCGCCGAGGGGTATGGCTACACCTTC

j_gene: TRBJ1-3
abundance: NA
v_gene: TRBV7-2
d_gene: NA
CDR3aa: CASSPNRAGNTIYF
CDR3nt: TGTGCCAGCAGCCCAAACAGGGCTGGAAACACCATATATTTT

j_gene: TRBJ1-1
abundance: NA
v_gene: TRBV7-2
d_gene: NA
CDR3aa: CASSKPGVEAFF
CDR3nt: TGTGCCAGCAGCAAACCCGGGGTTGAAGCTTTCTTT

j_gene: TRBJ1-2
abundance: once
v_gene: TRBV10-3
d_gene: NA
CDR3aa: CAISESLRTYYGYTF
CDR3nt: TGTGCCATCAGTGAAAGTCTAAGGACGTACTATGGCTACACCTTC

j_gene: TRBJ2-3
abundance: NA
v_gene: TRBV6-1
d_gene: TRBD1
CDR3aa: CASSKDRAQDTQYF
CDR3nt: TGTGCCAGCAGCAAGGACAGGGCCCAAGATACGCAGTATTTT

j_gene: TRBJ1-4
abundance: NA
v_gene: TRBV7-9
d_gene: NA
CDR3aa: CASSLGLGTNEKLFF
CDR3nt: TGTGCCAGCAGCCTGGGGTTGGGTACTAATGAAAAACTGTTTTTT

j_gene: TRBJ2-5
abundance: NA
v_gene: TRBV7-2
d_gene: NA
CDR3aa: CASSQQGTQYF
CDR3nt: TGTGCCAGCAGCCAACAGGGGACCCAGTACTTC

j_gene: TRBJ1-2
abundance: once
v_gene: TRBV9
d_gene: NA
CDR3aa: CASSVGQSLNYGYTF
CDR3nt: TGTGCCAGCAGCGTAGGGCAGTCACTTAACTACGGCTACACCTTC

j_gene: TRBJ2-5
abundance: NA
v_gene: TRBV9
d_gene: NA
CDR3aa: CASSPGPQGTTQYF
CDR3nt: TGTGCCAGCAGCCCAGGACCCCAGGGGACGACCCAGTACTTC

j_gene: TRBJ2-7
abundance: once
v_gene: TRBV28
d_gene: NA
CDR3aa: CASTFQGPYEQYF
CDR3nt: TGTGCCAGCACGTTTCAGGGGCCCTACGAGCAGTACTTC

j_gene: TRBJ2-1
abundance: NA
v_gene: TRBV18
d_gene: NA
CDR3aa: CASSISPNNEQFF
CDR3nt: TGTGCCAGCTCAATTAGCCCGAACAATGAGCAGTTCTTC

j_gene: TRBJ2-3
abundance: NA
v_gene: TRBV27
d_gene: TRBD2
CDR3aa: CASSLSGRDTQYF
CDR3nt: TGTGCCAGCAGTTTAAGCGGGAGAGATACGCAGTATTTT

j_gene: TRBJ1-1
abundance: once
v_gene: TRBV11-2
d_gene: NA
CDR3aa: CASSLVVRGTEAFF
CDR3nt: TGTGCCAGCAGCTTAGTAGTTAGAGGTACTGAAGCTTTCTTT

j_gene: TRBJ2-1
abundance: NA
v_gene: TRBV7-3
d_gene: TRBD2
CDR3aa: CASSPGLAGSYNEQFF
CDR3nt: TGTGCCAGCAGCCCTGGACTAGCGGGCTCATACAATGAGCAGTTCTTC

j_gene: TRBJ2-3
abundance: NA
v_gene: TRBV4-3
d_gene: NA
CDR3aa: CASSQDLRRTDTQYF
CDR3nt: TGCGCCAGCAGCCAAGATTTGAGGCGCACAGATACGCAGTATTTT

j_gene: TRBJ2-2
abundance: NA
v_gene: TRBV6-5
d_gene: TRBD2
CDR3aa: CASSRTSGIAGELFF
CDR3nt: TGTGCCAGCAGTAGGACTAGCGGTATCGCCGGGGAGCTGTTTTTT

j_gene: TRBJ2-1
abundance: NA
v_gene: TRBV7-3
d_gene: NA
CDR3aa: CASSPTGNEQFF
CDR3nt: TGTGCCAGCAGCCCTACAGGAAATGAGCAGTTCTTC

j_gene: TRBJ1-1
abundance: NA
v_gene: TRBV9
d_gene: TRBD1
CDR3aa: CASSVGDRLITEAFF
CDR3nt: TGTGCCAGCAGCGTAGGGGACAGACTCATCACTGAAGCTTTCTTT

j_gene: TRBJ2-5
abundance: NA
v_gene: TRBV4-3
d_gene: TRBD1
CDR3aa: CASSQRQGGETQYF
CDR3nt: TGCGCCAGCAGCCAAAGACAGGGCGGAGAGACCCAGTACTTC

j_gene: TRBJ1-2
abundance: NA
v_gene: TRBV12-3/TRBV12-4
d_gene: NA
CDR3aa: CASSPTTMTGTF
CDR3nt: TGTGCCAGCAGTCCCACAACGATGACAGGCACCTTC

j_gene: TRBJ2-5
abundance: NA
v_gene: TRBV7-2
d_gene: TRBD2
CDR3aa: CASNPGLAGGRSETQYF
CDR3nt: TGTGCCAGCAACCCGGGACTAGCGGGGGGTAGGTCAGAGACCCAGTACTTC

j_gene: TRBJ1-4
abundance: NA
v_gene: TRBV18
d_gene: NA
CDR3aa: CASSPRSKEEKLFF
CDR3nt: TGTGCCAGCTCACCACGTTCCAAGGAAGAAAAACTGTTTTTT

j_gene: TRBJ1-2
abundance: NA
v_gene: TRBV11-1
d_gene: TRBD1
CDR3aa: CASQLQGANGYTF
CDR3nt: TGTGCCAGCCAACTACAGGGGGCGAACGGCTACACCTTC

j_gene: TRBJ1-6
abundance: NA
v_gene: TRBV5-6
d_gene: NA
CDR3aa: CASSGGNMGTLHF
CDR3nt: TGTGCCAGCAGCGGGGGAAACATGGGGACCCTCCACTTT

j_gene: TRBJ1-2
abundance: NA
v_gene: TRBV11-2
d_gene: NA
CDR3aa: CASSLGRSNYGYTF
CDR3nt: TGTGCCAGCAGCTTAGGCAGGTCTAACTATGGCTACACCTTC

j_gene: TRBJ1-2
abundance: NA
v_gene: TRBV10-3
d_gene: NA
CDR3aa: CASVDGNYGYTF
CDR3nt: TGTGCCAGTGTGGACGGAAACTATGGCTACACCTTC

j_gene: TRBJ1-1
abundance: NA
v_gene: TRBV6-5
d_gene: NA
CDR3aa: CASSRGLLNTEAFF
CDR3nt: TGTGCCAGCAGCCGAGGACTTCTGAACACTGAAGCTTTCTTT

j_gene: TRBJ2-1
abundance: NA
v_gene: TRBV5-6
d_gene: TRBD2
CDR3aa: CASTSNAGTSYNEQFF
CDR3nt: TGTGCCAGCACCTCGAACGCCGGGACTAGCTACAATGAGCAGTTCTTC

j_gene: TRBJ1-1
abundance: NA
v_gene: TRBV5-4
d_gene: TRBD1
CDR3aa: CASSPRGAQGANTEAFF
CDR3nt: TGTGCCAGCAGCCCTAGAGGAGCACAGGGGGCTAACACTGAAGCTTTCTTT

j_gene: TRBJ1-4
abundance: few
v_gene: TRBV2
d_gene: TRBD1
CDR3aa: CASRWTGREKLFF
CDR3nt: TGTGCCAGCAGATGGACAGGGAGGGAAAAACTGTTTTTT

j_gene: TRBJ2-7
abundance: NA
v_gene: TRBV5-1
d_gene: NA
CDR3aa: CASSEGNDRGYEQYF
CDR3nt: TGCGCCAGCAGCGAAGGGAACGATAGGGGCTACGAGCAGTACTTC

j_gene: TRBJ1-5
abundance: NA
v_gene: TRBV19
d_gene: NA
CDR3aa: CASSLGPGSSNQPQHF
CDR3nt: TGTGCCAGTAGTCTGGGACCGGGAAGCTCAAATCAGCCTCAGCATTTT

j_gene: TRBJ1-1
abundance: NA
v_gene: TRBV4-2
d_gene: TRBD1
CDR3aa: CASSSVQGVDTEAFF
CDR3nt: TGTGCCAGCAGCTCTGTACAGGGGGTCGACACTGAAGCTTTCTTT

j_gene: TRBJ1-1
abundance: NA
v_gene: TRBV6-5
d_gene: TRBD1
CDR3aa: CASSRGTGGTEAFF
CDR3nt: TGTGCCAGCAGCAGGGGGACAGGGGGCACTGAAGCTTTCTTT

j_gene: TRBJ1-1
abundance: NA
v_gene: TRBV4-3
d_gene: TRBD1
CDR3aa: CASSLYDRGNTEAFF
CDR3nt: TGCGCCAGCAGCCTATACGACAGGGGAAACACTGAAGCTTTCTTT

j_gene: TRBJ2-7
abundance: NA
v_gene: TRBV9
d_gene: TRBD2
CDR3aa: CASSVTSGSGYEQYF
CDR3nt: TGTGCCAGCAGCGTGACTAGCGGGAGCGGTTACGAGCAGTACTTC

j_gene: TRBJ1-1
abundance: NA
v_gene: TRBV4-1
d_gene: NA
CDR3aa: CASSQGRNTEAFF
CDR3nt: TGCGCCAGCAGCCAAGGCCGGAACACTGAAGCTTTCTTT

j_gene: TRBJ1-2
abundance: NA
v_gene: TRBV2
d_gene: NA
CDR3aa: CASSVQIFGYTF
CDR3nt: TGTGCCAGCAGTGTTCAGATCTTTGGCTACACCTTC

j_gene: TRBJ1-1
abundance: NA
v_gene: TRBV7-2
d_gene: NA
CDR3aa: CASSLGPGEAFF
CDR3nt: TGTGCCAGCAGCTTAGGGCCAGGGGAAGCTTTCTTT

j_gene: TRBJ1-5
abundance: NA
v_gene: TRBV2
d_gene: TRBD1
CDR3aa: CASSGTALNQPQHF
CDR3nt: TGTGCCAGCTCTGGGACAGCACTCAATCAGCCCCAGCATTTT

j_gene: TRBJ2-3
abundance: NA
v_gene: TRBV15
d_gene: TRBD1
CDR3aa: CATSPRDRGDTQYF
CDR3nt: TGTGCCACCAGCCCGAGGGACAGGGGAGATACGCAGTATTTT